The rows below give T cell receptor beta chains drawn from one sample of a study of cytotoxic CD8 clonotypes in ibrutinib-treated CLL. Profiled with immunoSEQ multiplex PCR; TCRdb holds only in-frame clones, not every one. The profile shows 42,000 or so clones, approximately 67% of them singletons. Sequences were derived from PBMCs, sampled at disease progression, from a patient treated with ibrutinib. These receptors all stem from a human donor with chronic lymphocytic leukemia. The CDR3 runs from the conserved cysteine through the conserved F or W. A D gene is named only where the DNA matches it firmly. For some rows the clone size is stated as once, few or many, or as a class when expanded; others skip it.

size	V	J	D	DNA	CDR3
.	TRBV9	TRBJ2-3	TRBD2	TGTGCCAGCAGCGTAGGAGGAGGGGCCCGGACTAGCGGGAACTTTATAGATACGCAGTATTTT	CASSVGGGARTSGNFIDTQYF
.	TRBV7-2	TRBJ2-7	.	TGTGCCAGCAGCTCTAGGTCGGGAGAGTACGAGCAGTACTTC	CASSSRSGEYEQYF
few	TRBV6-1	TRBJ1-2	.	TGTGCCAGCAACCCTACGGGGAACTATGGCTACACCTTC	CASNPTGNYGYTF
.	TRBV7-7	TRBJ1-2	.	TGTGCTAGCAGCTCTACAGCGGGCAGGCTCCCCTATGGCTACACCTTC	CASSSTAGRLPYGYTF
few	TRBV2	TRBJ2-7	TRBD2	TGTGCCAGCAGTGAATCCGCGGGACTACCCCTCGAGCAGTACTTC	CASSESAGLPLEQYF
.	TRBV4-1	TRBJ2-7	TRBD1	TGCGCCAGCAGCCAGATGGGACAGGGAGGCGACGAGCAGTACTTC	CASSQMGQGGDEQYF
.	TRBV7-8	TRBJ2-7	.	TGTGCCAGCAGCCTAACGGGGTCAGTCTACGAGCAGTACTTC	CASSLTGSVYEQYF
.	TRBV7-9	TRBJ2-1	TRBD2	TGTGCCAGCAGTCCTAGCGGGAGCGCCTACAATGAGCAGTTCTTC	CASSPSGSAYNEQFF
few	TRBV29-1	TRBJ2-1	.	TGCAGCGTTGAAGATCCCGGGATCCAACGCGATGAGCAGTTCTTC	CSVEDPGIQRDEQFF
few	TRBV11-1	TRBJ2-5	.	TGTGCCAGCAGCTTCGGAGGGGGTGATGGTTCGGGGACCCAGTACTTC	CASSFGGGDGSGTQYF
.	TRBV14	TRBJ2-5	.	TGTGCCAGCAGCCAGAAGACAGGCTCTGGGACCCAGTACTTC	CASSQKTGSGTQYF
.	TRBV6-5	TRBJ1-1	.	TGTGCCAGCAGCGCGACAGTGAACACTGAAGCTTTCTTT	CASSATVNTEAFF
.	TRBV7-2	TRBJ2-7	.	TGTGCCAGCAGCGGGGGAACCGTCTCCTACGAGCAGTACTTC	CASSGGTVSYEQYF
.	TRBV10-3	TRBJ2-1	.	TGTGCCACCAGGTGGCAGATGTACAATGAGCAGTTCTTC	CATRWQMYNEQFF
.	TRBV27	TRBJ2-1	TRBD2	TGTGCCAGCAGTTCCGGGACTAGCGCTACCTTCTCCTACAATGAGCAGTTCTTC	CASSSGTSATFSYNEQFF
.	TRBV19	TRBJ2-7	TRBD2	TGTGCCAGTAATGTGGGGGGGAGGTGGGACGAGCAGTACTTC	CASNVGGRWDEQYF
once	TRBV18	TRBJ2-7	TRBD2	TGTGCCAGCTCATCGACTAGCGGGAGGGGGAGCTCCTACGAGCAGTACTTC	CASSSTSGRGSSYEQYF
.	TRBV6-1	TRBJ2-5	TRBD1	TGTGCCACCGGGACAGGAGGAAACCAAGAGACCCAGTACTTC	CATGTGGNQETQYF
.	TRBV4-1	TRBJ2-5	TRBD1	TGCGCCAGCAGCCAAGATACTAACCGGGACAGGCGCTTGGGACAGTACTTC	CASSQDTNRDRRLGQYF
.	TRBV5-1	TRBJ1-1	.	TGCGCCAGCAGCTCGGGGGTCTCGGGCACTGAAGCTTTCTTT	CASSSGVSGTEAFF
.	TRBV27	TRBJ1-3	.	TGTGCCAGCAGCCCCTCGCTGTCCGCGGTCGGAAACACCATATATTTT	CASSPSLSAVGNTIYF
few	TRBV19	TRBJ2-7	TRBD1	TGTGCCAGTAGTATACGGACAGGGGGGCATCTTTACGAGCAGTACTTC	CASSIRTGGHLYEQYF
.	TRBV2	TRBJ2-3	TRBD2	TGTGCCAGCAGCGGGAGGGAGGCGGATACGCAGTATTTT	CASSGREADTQYF
few	TRBV6-4	TRBJ2-3	TRBD1	TGTGCCAGCAGTGAAAAACCGGGACAGGGGGCAGATACGCAGTATTTT	CASSEKPGQGADTQYF
once	TRBV7-2	TRBJ2-1	.	TGTGCCAGCAGCTTAGAAGTGGGATCGCAGTTCTTC	CASSLEVGSQFF
.	TRBV7-7	TRBJ1-6	TRBD1	TGTGCTAGCAGCCCCGACAGGGCCGATCGGAATTCACCCCTCCACTTT	CASSPDRADRNSPLHF
.	TRBV15	TRBJ2-7	TRBD2	TGTGCCACCAGCAGAGGTCGGACTAGCTCGTCCTCCTACGAGCAGTACTTC	CATSRGRTSSSSYEQYF
.	TRBV7-3	TRBJ2-7	TRBD1	TGTGCCAGCAGCTTACAGGGGGTCGGCTCCGAGCAGTACTTC	CASSLQGVGSEQYF
few	TRBV6-6	TRBJ2-7	TRBD1	TGTGCCAGCAGTTCGGGACAGGGAGCCTACGAGCAGTACTTC	CASSSGQGAYEQYF
.	TRBV6-1	TRBJ2-1	.	TGTGCCAGCAGGTTACAGGGTAGGTTCGATAATGAGCAGTTCTTC	CASRLQGRFDNEQFF
.	TRBV23-1	TRBJ1-5	.	TGCGCCAGCAGTCAATCCCCGGGTCGGTATAGCAATCAGCCCCAGCATTTT	CASSQSPGRYSNQPQHF
.	TRBV7-9	TRBJ2-7	TRBD2	TGTGCCAGCAGCCCGTATAGCGGGATTAGGTCCTACGAGCAGTACTTC	CASSPYSGIRSYEQYF
.	TRBV19	TRBJ1-2	.	TGTGCCAGTAGTATGTCGGTTAGGGACAACTATGGCTACACCTTC	CASSMSVRDNYGYTF
.	TRBV7-2	TRBJ2-3	.	TGTGCCAGCAGCTTAATGGCGGTGGGGGATACGCAGTATTTT	CASSLMAVGDTQYF
few	TRBV27	TRBJ2-1	TRBD1	TGTGCCAGCAGTCCGTTATACAGGGGACGGGAGCAGTTCTTC	CASSPLYRGREQFF
.	TRBV30	TRBJ2-5	.	TGTGCCTGGAGTTTCAGCAGACAAGAGACCCAGTACTTC	CAWSFSRQETQYF
once	TRBV6-4	TRBJ2-7	.	TGTGCCAGCACTTTTATGAAGGACAGAGCCAACTCCTACGAGCAGTACTTC	CASTFMKDRANSYEQYF
.	TRBV7-3	TRBJ2-6	.	TGTGCCAGCAGCCCAGACAGGCGAGGGTCTGGGGCCAACGTCCTGACTTTC	CASSPDRRGSGANVLTF
.	TRBV29-1	TRBJ2-7	TRBD2	TGCAGCGTTGGGCCCAAGACTAGCGACCACGAGCAGTACTTC	CSVGPKTSDHEQYF
.	TRBV5-1	TRBJ2-1	TRBD2	TGCGCCAGCAGCTTGATATCACTAGCGGACAATGAGCAGTTCTTC	CASSLISLADNEQFF
.	TRBV5-6	TRBJ2-2	.	TGTGCCAGCAGCTCGTCCGGGACGCCAACCACCGGGGAGCTGTTTTTT	CASSSSGTPTTGELFF
few	TRBV4-2	TRBJ2-7	.	TGTGCCAGCAGCCAGATTGAGGGAGACGAGCAGTACTTC	CASSQIEGDEQYF
.	TRBV28	TRBJ1-3	TRBD1	TGTGCCAGCCACCCTGACAGGGCGCAAGGGAACACCATATATTTT	CASHPDRAQGNTIYF
.	TRBV11-3	TRBJ2-3	TRBD1	TGTGCCAGCAGCCCCCGGGACAGAGATACGCAGTATTTT	CASSPRDRDTQYF
.	TRBV14	TRBJ2-1	.	TGTGCCAGCAGCCAAGAACGCACGGGTGAGCAGTTCTTC	CASSQERTGEQFF
.	TRBV9	TRBJ2-4	TRBD1	TGTGCCAGCAGCGCTCAACTGACAGGGAAAGCGTCCAAAAACATTCAGTACTTC	CASSAQLTGKASKNIQYF
.	TRBV30	TRBJ1-1	.	TGTGCCTGGAGGAAGAATTGGGACACTGAAGCTTTCTTT	CAWRKNWDTEAFF
.	TRBV11-3	TRBJ2-5	.	TGTGCCAGCAGCTTAGTAATGGGGTTGGGAGAGACCCAGTACTTC	CASSLVMGLGETQYF